This is a list of T cell receptor beta chains from one sample in a study of low-dose radiotherapy and immunotherapy resistance in tumors. MiXCR, applied by TCRdb to the reads, yields one record per CDR3 protein. The repertoire has about 64,000 distinct CDR3 sequences, approximately 25% of them found once; the top ten carry about 6.6%. Source: PBMCs, taken before treatment. All receptors derive from a male donor with rectosigmoid adenocarcinoma. The CDR3 runs from the conserved cysteine through the conserved F or W. Each record gives: D gene, clone size, V gene, J gene, CDR3 DNA, CDR3 protein. A D gene is named only where the DNA matches it firmly. Clone size, where shown, is once, few, many, or a class for clones that have expanded.

>NA|many|TRBV4-2|TRBJ2-7
TGTGCCAGCAGCCAAGATCGCGCCCCCGGGGGCGAGCAGTACTTC
CASSQDRAPGGEQYF
>TRBD1|NA|TRBV12-3/TRBV12-4|TRBJ2-2
TGTGCCAGCAGTTGGGGACAGCCTGGCACCGGGGAGCTGTTTTTT
CASSWGQPGTGELFF
>TRBD2|NA|TRBV18|TRBJ2-1
TGTGCCAGCTCACCAAGGAACGCGGGGGGCTCCTACAATGAGCAGTTCTTC
CASSPRNAGGSYNEQFF
>NA|many|TRBV5-1|TRBJ2-3
TGCGCCAGTGGTAAAGATACGCAGTATTTT
CASGKDTQYF
>TRBD2|many|TRBV7-2|TRBJ2-1
TGTGCCAGCAGCTCCTCCGGGACTAGCGGTTACAATGAGCAGTTCTTC
CASSSSGTSGYNEQFF
>TRBD1|many|TRBV19|TRBJ2-7
TGTGCCAGTAGTACTGGACAGGGGACGGCAGCAGCGTACTTC
CASSTGQGTAAAYF
>NA|many|TRBV6-1|TRBJ2-7
TGTGCCAGCAGTGAATGGGACGGCTCCTACGAGCAGTACTTC
CASSEWDGSYEQYF
>TRBD1|NA|TRBV7-9|TRBJ2-7
TGTGCCAGCAGCGAGCGAGGACAGGACTACGAGCAGTACTTC
CASSERGQDYEQYF
>NA|many|TRBV28|TRBJ1-1
TGTGCCAGCAGTCCCCCGGCCAGGAACACTGAAGCTTTCTTT
CASSPPARNTEAFF
>NA|many|TRBV5-4|TRBJ2-7
TGTGCCAGCAGCTTAGACACTCGATCCTACGAGCAGTACTTC
CASSLDTRSYEQYF
>NA|many|TRBV7-9|TRBJ2-7
TGTGCCAGCAGCTTAGGACAGGACCGCTACGAGCAGTACTTC
CASSLGQDRYEQYF